The rows below give T cell receptor beta chains drawn from one sample of a study of blood T cell repertoires in COVID-19. Method: immunoSEQ multiplex PCR; TCRdb's copy keeps in-frame clones and lacks some. The sample has about 150,000 clones, roughly nine tenths seen once. Sequencing was performed on peripheral blood. The receptors derive from a woman aged 65 to 85 with acute or convalescent COVID-19. Each CDR3 is given with its conserved first and last residue. The D gene is left open where the match is weak. The size field is filled for only some rows; it gives once, few, many or a size class.

j_gene | abundance | v_gene | d_gene | CDR3aa | CDR3nt
TRBJ1-4 | NA | TRBV5-1 | TRBD1 | CASRYGTGDREKLFF | TGCGCCAGCAGATATGGGACAGGGGACCGAGAAAAACTGTTTTTT
TRBJ1-1 | NA | TRBV6-5 | NA | CASSYARSNTEAFF | TGTGCCAGCAGTTACGCCAGGTCGAACACTGAAGCTTTCTTT
TRBJ2-3 | NA | TRBV27 | NA | CASRKVAQSTDTQYF | TGTGCCAGCAGAAAGGTAGCGCAAAGCACAGATACGCAGTATTTT
TRBJ1-2 | NA | TRBV27 | NA | CASRNSPRHYGYTF | TGTGCCAGCCGAAATTCCCCCAGGCACTATGGCTACACCTTC
TRBJ2-4 | NA | TRBV5-5 | NA | CASSSLPSGAKNIQYF | TGTGCCAGCAGCTCCCTTCCATCAGGGGCCAAAAACATTCAGTACTTC
TRBJ1-5 | NA | TRBV7-9 | NA | CASSLGSGPSNQPQHF | TGTGCCAGCAGCTTAGGGTCAGGGCCCTCCAATCAGCCCCAGCATTTT
TRBJ1-4 | NA | TRBV4-3 | TRBD1 | CASSSGQGDEKLFF | TGCGCCAGCAGCTCGGGACAGGGGGATGAAAAACTGTTTTTT
TRBJ1-2 | few | TRBV5-6 | NA | CASSLGANYGYTF | TGTGCCAGCAGCTTGGGGGCAAACTATGGCTACACCTTC
TRBJ2-1 | NA | TRBV3-1/TRBV3-2 | NA | CASSRIGTSSYNEQFF | TGTGCCAGCAGCCGGATTGGGACAAGCTCCTACAATGAGCAGTTCTTC
TRBJ2-3 | NA | TRBV9 | NA | CASSVSPGGQGTDTQYF | TGTGCCAGCAGCGTTTCACCGGGGGGCCAGGGTACAGATACGCAGTATTTT
TRBJ2-7 | NA | TRBV6-5 | NA | CASGDTGFLYEQYF | TGTGCCAGCGGGGACACCGGCTTCCTCTACGAGCAGTACTTC
TRBJ1-5 | once | TRBV19 | NA | CASTQTGLGNQPQHF | TGTGCCAGTACACAAACAGGGTTGGGCAATCAGCCCCAGCATTTT
TRBJ2-6 | once | TRBV7-2 | TRBD1 | CASSFRQGTGANVLTF | TGTGCCAGCAGCTTCCGACAGGGCACTGGGGCCAACGTCCTGACTTTC
TRBJ2-7 | NA | TRBV5-1 | NA | CASSLGEYEQYF | TGCGCCAGCAGCTTGGGCGAATACGAGCAGTACTTC
TRBJ1-3 | NA | TRBV6-5 | TRBD1 | CASGTGNSGNTIYF | TGTGCCAGTGGGACAGGGAACTCTGGAAACACCATATATTTT
TRBJ1-6 | NA | TRBV11-2 | NA | CASKQVPGSNSPLHF | TGTGCCAGCAAGCAGGTCCCGGGGAGTAATTCACCCCTCCACTTT
TRBJ2-3 | NA | TRBV3-1/TRBV3-2 | TRBD1 | CASSLYGNRGPDTQYF | TGTGCCAGCAGCCTGTATGGGAACAGGGGGCCCGATACGCAGTATTTT
TRBJ1-1 | few | TRBV10-3 | NA | CAISEGQQNTEAFF | TGTGCCATCAGTGAAGGACAGCAGAACACTGAAGCTTTCTTT
TRBJ2-2 | NA | TRBV3-1/TRBV3-2 | TRBD2 | CASSQDVLGSGANTGELFF | TGTGCCAGCAGCCAAGATGTTTTGGGTAGCGGGGCGAACACCGGGGAGCTGTTTTTT
TRBJ1-1 | once | TRBV16 | NA | CASSPSFGGETEAFF | TGTGCCAGCAGCCCCTCGTTCGGGGGAGAGACTGAAGCTTTCTTT
TRBJ1-4 | NA | TRBV18 | NA | CASSPHQYPNEKLFF | TGTGCCAGCTCACCTCACCAGTACCCCAATGAAAAACTGTTTTTT
TRBJ2-3 | NA | TRBV5-1 | TRBD2 | CASSTGTSGSNTQYF | TGCGCCAGCAGTACCGGGACTAGCGGTTCCAATACGCAGTATTTT
TRBJ1-3 | NA | TRBV3-1/TRBV3-2 | TRBD1 | CASSQTTGQGNTIYF | TGTGCCAGCAGCCAGACGACAGGGCAGGGAAACACCATATATTTT
TRBJ1-1 | NA | TRBV29-1 | NA | CSVGQLGSTEAFF | TGCAGCGTAGGTCAGCTAGGAAGCACTGAAGCTTTCTTT
TRBJ1-6 | NA | TRBV7-2 | NA | CASSLGAANSPLHF | TGTGCCAGCAGCCTAGGGGCCGCTAATTCACCCCTCCACTTT
TRBJ1-1 | NA | TRBV27 | TRBD1 | CASRATGANTEAFF | TGTGCCAGCAGAGCGACAGGGGCGAACACTGAAGCTTTCTTT
TRBJ2-2 | NA | TRBV7-9 | NA | CASSRPGGLSPAGELFF | TGTGCCAGCAGCCGGCCGGGTGGACTGTCCCCCGCCGGGGAGCTGTTTTTT
TRBJ2-3 | NA | TRBV25-1 | TRBD2 | CASSEGRGGTTDTQYF | TGTGCCAGCAGTGAAGGTCGGGGGGGGACCACAGATACGCAGTATTTT
TRBJ1-5 | NA | TRBV28 | TRBD1 | CASRDGTGAKHF | TGTGCCAGCAGAGACGGGACAGGGGCTAAGCATTTT
TRBJ2-5 | NA | TRBV11-2 | NA | CASSLRTVQSRLETQYF | TGTGCCAGCAGCTTAAGGACAGTACAGTCACGGCTTGAGACCCAGTACTTC
TRBJ1-3 | NA | TRBV29-1 | NA | CSVETGPSGNTIYF | TGCAGCGTCGAGACAGGACCCTCTGGAAACACCATATATTTT
TRBJ2-7 | NA | TRBV16 | NA | CASSHEGSEQYF | TGTGCCAGCAGCCACGAGGGATCCGAGCAGTACTTC